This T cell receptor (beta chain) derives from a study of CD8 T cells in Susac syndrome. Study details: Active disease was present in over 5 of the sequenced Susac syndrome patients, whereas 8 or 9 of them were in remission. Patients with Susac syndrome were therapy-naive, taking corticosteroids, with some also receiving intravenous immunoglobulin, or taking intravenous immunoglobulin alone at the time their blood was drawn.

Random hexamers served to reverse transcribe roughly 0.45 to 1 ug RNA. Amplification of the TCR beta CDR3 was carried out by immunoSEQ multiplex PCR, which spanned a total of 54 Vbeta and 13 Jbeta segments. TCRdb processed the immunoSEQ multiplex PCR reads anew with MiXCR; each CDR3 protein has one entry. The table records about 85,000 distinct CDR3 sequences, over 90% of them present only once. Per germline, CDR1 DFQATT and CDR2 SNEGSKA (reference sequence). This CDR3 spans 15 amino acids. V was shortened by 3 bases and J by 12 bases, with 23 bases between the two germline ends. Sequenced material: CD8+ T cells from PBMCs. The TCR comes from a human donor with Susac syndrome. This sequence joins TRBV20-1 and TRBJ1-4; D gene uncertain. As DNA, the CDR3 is TGCAGTGCTAGTAGGGTCTCGAGCGAAATAGAGGAACTGTTTTTT. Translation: CSASRVSSEIEELFF.